The T cell receptor (beta chain) described here comes from a study of CXCR3 chemokines and chemotherapy response in bladder cancer. This clonotype is medium-sized (0.01 to 0.1%) in the sample. The CDR3 length is 18 residues. Losses at the gene ends were 3 bases for V and 2 bases for J; bases not matched to a gene: 10. Germline-derived CDR1 and CDR2 are LNHDA and SQIVND (reference sequence). TCRdb itself ran the PCR reads through MiXCR, one entry per CDR3 protein. Of about 8,100 distinct CDR3 sequences listed, around 12% are singletons. The chain joins TRBV19 to TRBJ2-6; 7 bases are a match to TRBD1. This receptor was taken from a human donor with bladder cancer that responded to neoadjuvant chemotherapy. This specimen was collected from a patient whose treatment included neoadjuvant chemotherapy. The DNA for the CDR3 is TGTGCCAGTAGTATGATAGGAACAGGGGTCGCTGGGGCCAACGTCCTGACTTTC. Its translation: CASSMIGTGVAGANVLTF.